This T cell receptor (beta chain) is from a study of shared T cell receptors in the human thymus. The count of this clone is one. Some clones are missing from TCRdb's copy, which holds only in-frame ones; the method was immunoSEQ multiplex PCR. The table has more than 300,000 clones, 85% to 95% seen once; the top ten hold roughly 0.021%. Trimming shortened V by 4 bases and J by 6 bases, and 22 bases separated the two germline ends. The CDR3 sequence is 16 residues long. CDR1 and CDR2 (germline): MGHRA, YSYEKL. Sequenced: thymocytes. This TCR was sampled from a human donor. The V call is TRBV4-1, the J call TRBJ2-7, with a tentative D call TRBD2 (5 bases). In DNA form, the CDR3 reads TGCGCCAGCAGCCCCACCGTCGGGAACAGTGTGAGCGAGCAGTACTTC. It yields the protein CASSPTVGNSVSEQYF.